A selection of T cell receptor beta chains follows, all from one sample in a study of blood T cell repertoires in COVID-19. TCRdb keeps only in-frame clones here, not all; method: immunoSEQ multiplex PCR. The data show fewer than 150,000 clones, around 88% seen once. The specimen sequenced was peripheral blood. The receptors derive from a woman between 45 and 60 years old with active or convalescent COVID-19. CDR3s include the opening cysteine and the closing phenylalanine or tryptophan. A D gene is named only where the DNA matches it firmly. The size field is filled for only some rows; it gives once, few, many or a size class.

v_call,j_call,clone_size,d_call,cdr3_nt,cdr3_aa
TRBV20-1,TRBJ2-3,NA,TRBD2,TGCAGTGCTAGTATTCGAGCGGGAGGGCCAGATACGCAGTATTTT,CSASIRAGGPDTQYF
TRBV20-1,TRBJ2-1,NA,NA,TGCAGTGCTAGACTATCCAATGAGCAGTTCTTC,CSARLSNEQFF
TRBV4-2,TRBJ2-3,NA,NA,TGTGCCAGCAGCCAAGGGAGAGTGTACACTAATCTACCGGATACGCAGTATTTT,CASSQGRVYTNLPDTQYF
TRBV28,TRBJ2-7,NA,TRBD2,TGTGCCAGCAGTCCAACTCTAGCGGGAACCTACGAGCAGTACTTC,CASSPTLAGTYEQYF
TRBV7-8,TRBJ2-3,NA,TRBD2,TGTGCCAGCAGCTTAAGAGGGACTAGCGGCACAGATACGCAGTATTTT,CASSLRGTSGTDTQYF
TRBV27,TRBJ2-3,once,TRBD2,TGTGCCAGCAGTTTGGGGACTAGCGGAGCAGATACGCAGTATTTT,CASSLGTSGADTQYF
TRBV2,TRBJ2-2,few,TRBD2,TGTGCCAGCAGATTTAGCGGGAGACGCGCCGGGGAGCTGTTTTTT,CASRFSGRRAGELFF
TRBV21-1,TRBJ2-5,NA,NA,TGTGCCAGCAGCAAAGGGACAGGGTTCGAGACTAGTAAGCAAGAGACCCAGTACTTC,CASSKGTGFETSKQETQYF
TRBV29-1,TRBJ2-1,NA,TRBD1,TGCAGCTCGGCCCCGGGACAGGGGGCAAGGGGTGAGCAGTTCTTC,CSSAPGQGARGEQFF
TRBV3-1/TRBV3-2,TRBJ2-1,NA,NA,TGTGCCAGCAGCCAATCTCTTGAGCAGTTCTTC,CASSQSLEQFF
TRBV15,TRBJ1-4,once,NA,TGTGCCACCAGCAGCCTGGCTGTTGAAAAACTGTTTTTT,CATSSLAVEKLFF
TRBV24-1,TRBJ2-4,NA,NA,TGTGCCACCAGTGATGGTAGAACAGCTAAAAACATTCAGTACTTC,CATSDGRTAKNIQYF
TRBV28,TRBJ2-3,once,TRBD2,TGTGCCAGCAGAACTAGCGGACGCACAGATACGCAGTATTTT,CASRTSGRTDTQYF
TRBV28,TRBJ2-3,NA,NA,TGTGCCAGCAGTGACAGGCTAAGCACAGATACGCAGTATTTT,CASSDRLSTDTQYF
TRBV7-3,TRBJ1-1,once,TRBD1,TGTGCCAGCAGCATTACAGGGGAGAGCACTGAAGCTTTCTTT,CASSITGESTEAFF
TRBV11-2,TRBJ2-7,NA,NA,TGTGCCAGCAGTCTTCTACTCGGCGGGCCCACTCAGCAGTACTTC,CASSLLLGGPTQQYF
TRBV18,TRBJ2-5,NA,TRBD1,TGTGCCAGCTCACCCCGGACAGGGGGCGATGGAGAGACCCAGTACTTC,CASSPRTGGDGETQYF
TRBV5-1,TRBJ2-1,NA,TRBD2,TGCGCCAGCAAAAGGGCGGGAGAAGGTGAGCAGTTCTTC,CASKRAGEGEQFF
TRBV5-5,TRBJ1-3,NA,TRBD1,TGTGCCAGCAGCTTCGGACAGGGGCTTGTCAACACCATATATTTT,CASSFGQGLVNTIYF
TRBV3-1/TRBV3-2,TRBJ2-1,NA,NA,TGTGCCAGCAGCCAAGTTGGCTCACGCGGTGAGCAGTTCTTC,CASSQVGSRGEQFF
TRBV9,TRBJ1-2,NA,TRBD1,TGTGCCAGCAGCGTAGGCCCGGGACAGGGGAGAGGCTACACCTTC,CASSVGPGQGRGYTF
TRBV2,TRBJ2-1,few,NA,TGTGCCAGCAGGGTTGGTAGAAATGAGCAGTTCTTC,CASRVGRNEQFF
TRBV6-5,TRBJ2-2,NA,TRBD2,TGTGCCAGCACTAGGGGAGGGACCGGGGAGCTGTTTTTT,CASTRGGTGELFF
TRBV2,TRBJ1-5,NA,NA,TGTGCCAGCAGTGAAGGGGGCAGGAATCAGCCCCAGCATTTT,CASSEGGRNQPQHF
TRBV9,TRBJ1-4,NA,TRBD1,TGTGCCAGCAGCCGACAGGGGTATCATGAAAAACTGTTTTTT,CASSRQGYHEKLFF
TRBV10-3,TRBJ2-7,NA,TRBD2,TGTGCCATCAGTGGAGGGACTAGCGGGACTAACGAGCAGTACTTC,CAISGGTSGTNEQYF
TRBV28,TRBJ2-1,NA,TRBD2,TGTGCCAGCAGGACGGGACTAGCGACCCACAATGAGCAGTTCTTC,CASRTGLATHNEQFF
TRBV4-3,TRBJ2-5,NA,TRBD2,TGCGCCAGCAGCCAAGATTGGCGGGAGTCCCCCGAGACCCAGTACTTC,CASSQDWRESPETQYF
TRBV6-2/TRBV6-3,TRBJ2-5,few,NA,TGTGCCAGCAGTCTGAACGGCCAAGAGACCCAGTACTTC,CASSLNGQETQYF
TRBV4-3,TRBJ1-1,NA,NA,TGCGCCAGCAGCCAAGGGCTCCGGGAGGGGAACACTGAAGCTTTCTTT,CASSQGLREGNTEAFF
TRBV5-6,TRBJ2-1,NA,TRBD1,TGTGCCAGCAGCTCCCTAACAGGGGGCGGTGAGCAGTTCTTC,CASSSLTGGGEQFF
TRBV2,TRBJ1-6,NA,NA,TGTGCCAGCAGTGGAATGGGACTGAGGAATTCACCCCTCCACTTT,CASSGMGLRNSPLHF
TRBV19,TRBJ2-7,NA,TRBD1,TGTGCCAGTAGTAGTCTCGGGACAGGCGCAAACGAGCAGTACTTC,CASSSLGTGANEQYF
TRBV11-3,TRBJ2-1,NA,NA,TGTGCCAGCAGTTCCGAGGGGGTCGATGAGCAGTTCTTC,CASSSEGVDEQFF
TRBV20-1,TRBJ2-7,NA,TRBD2,TGCAGTGCTAGTCAGGGCGGGAGTTTTCGGGAGCAGTACTTC,CSASQGGSFREQYF
TRBV19,TRBJ2-1,NA,TRBD1,TGTGCCAGTATCCAACGTAGGGGGCGATCCCACAATGAGCAGTTCTTC,CASIQRRGRSHNEQFF
TRBV28,TRBJ1-2,few,TRBD1,TGTGCCAGCAGTTTAGGGTCCCAGGGGGCGGGTGGCTACACCTTC,CASSLGSQGAGGYTF
TRBV28,TRBJ2-2,once,NA,TGTGCCAGCCGAAAATCTACAGGGAACACCGGGGAGCTGTTTTTT,CASRKSTGNTGELFF
TRBV27,TRBJ2-5,NA,TRBD1,TGTGCCAGCAGTTTAAGGACAGGGGTGGGCCAAGAGACCCAGTACTTC,CASSLRTGVGQETQYF
TRBV6-5,TRBJ1-2,NA,TRBD1,TGTGCCAGCAGTTTAGGCCTGGGACAGTTCTATGGCTACACCTTC,CASSLGLGQFYGYTF
TRBV7-3,TRBJ1-1,NA,TRBD1,TGTGCCAGCAGCTCCTTTGCAGGGGGAACTGAAGCTTTCTTT,CASSSFAGGTEAFF
TRBV7-2,TRBJ2-7,NA,NA,TGTGCCAGCAGCTTAAATCCCTCGAGTGAGCAGTACTTC,CASSLNPSSEQYF
TRBV5-8,TRBJ1-3,NA,TRBD1,TGTGCCAGCAGCTTGGCCGGGACAGTAAAAAGCACCATATATTTT,CASSLAGTVKSTIYF
TRBV18,TRBJ1-2,NA,NA,TGTGCCAGCTCACCCCGGGGGGCGGATGGCTACACCTTC,CASSPRGADGYTF
TRBV7-2,TRBJ2-7,NA,TRBD2,TGTGCCAGCAGCAGTGGGACTAGCGGGGTCCCTACGGGGGAGCAGTACTTC,CASSSGTSGVPTGEQYF
TRBV12-3/TRBV12-4,TRBJ1-2,once,NA,TGTGCCAGCAGTTCCCTCGGTGGCTACACCTTC,CASSSLGGYTF
TRBV5-8,TRBJ2-5,NA,NA,TGTGCCAGCCCAGCCAGGGATAAAGAGACCCAGTACTTC,CASPARDKETQYF
TRBV6-5,TRBJ1-5,NA,TRBD1,TGTGCCAGCAGTAAGGACAGGACCAATCAGCCCCAGCATTTT,CASSKDRTNQPQHF
TRBV6-5,TRBJ1-5,NA,TRBD1,TGTGCCAGCAGGACAGGGAGCAATCAGCCCCAGCATTTT,CASRTGSNQPQHF
TRBV4-2,TRBJ2-1,NA,NA,TGTGCCAGCAGCCAAGCACCCGGAGGGAGGAGTGAGCAGTTCTTC,CASSQAPGGRSEQFF
TRBV4-3,TRBJ2-7,NA,NA,TGCGCCAGCAGCCAAGGAGTTGTAACAGCCTACGAGCAGTACTTC,CASSQGVVTAYEQYF
TRBV4-2,TRBJ2-7,NA,NA,TGTGCCAGCAGCCAAGGGGTCGCGGGGGAGCAGTACTTC,CASSQGVAGEQYF
TRBV3-1/TRBV3-2,TRBJ1-1,NA,NA,TGTGCCAGCAGCCCACGACAGACCGCCTTGGGGACTGAAGCTTTCTTT,CASSPRQTALGTEAFF
TRBV5-1,TRBJ2-5,NA,TRBD1,TGCGCCAGCAGCTTGACAGGGGGCCAAGAGACCCAGTACTTC,CASSLTGGQETQYF
TRBV11-1,TRBJ1-3,NA,NA,TGTGCCAGCAGCTTGGGAGCGACTGGAAACACCATATATTTT,CASSLGATGNTIYF
TRBV9,TRBJ2-1,once,NA,TGTGCCAGCAGCCTCGGGAGTGGATCCTACAATGAGCAGTTCTTC,CASSLGSGSYNEQFF
TRBV18,TRBJ2-1,NA,NA,TGTGCCAGCTCATCCGAAGGGGGAAGTGAGCAGTTCTTC,CASSSEGGSEQFF
TRBV3-1/TRBV3-2,TRBJ2-5,NA,TRBD2,TGTGCCAGCAGCCTGGGGACTAGCGGGAACGAGTACTTC,CASSLGTSGNEYF
TRBV7-2,TRBJ1-5,NA,NA,TGTGCCAGCAGCCAGGGGCCAGCCTCAAATCAGCCCCAGCATTTT,CASSQGPASNQPQHF